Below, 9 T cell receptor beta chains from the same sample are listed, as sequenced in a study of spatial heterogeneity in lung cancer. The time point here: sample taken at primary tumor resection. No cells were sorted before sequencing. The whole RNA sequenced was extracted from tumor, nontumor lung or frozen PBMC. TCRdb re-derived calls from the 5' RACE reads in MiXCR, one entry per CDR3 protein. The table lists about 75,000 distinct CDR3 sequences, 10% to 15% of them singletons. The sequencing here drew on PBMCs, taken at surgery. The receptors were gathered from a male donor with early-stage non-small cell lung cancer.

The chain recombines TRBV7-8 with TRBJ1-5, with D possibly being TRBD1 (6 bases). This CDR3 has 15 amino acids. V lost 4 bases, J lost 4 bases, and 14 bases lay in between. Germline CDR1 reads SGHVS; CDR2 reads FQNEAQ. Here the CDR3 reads CASSSRFTGNQPQHF. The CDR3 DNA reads TGTGCCAGCAGCTCCCGTTTTACAGGGAATCAGCCCCAGCATTTT.

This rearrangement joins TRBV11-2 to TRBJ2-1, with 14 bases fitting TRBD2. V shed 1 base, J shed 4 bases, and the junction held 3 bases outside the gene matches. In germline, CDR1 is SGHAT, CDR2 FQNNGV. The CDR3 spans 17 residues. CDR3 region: CASSLARTSGRYNEQFF. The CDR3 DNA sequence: TGTGCCAGCAGCTTAGCCAGGACTAGCGGGAGGTACAATGAGCAGTTCTTC.

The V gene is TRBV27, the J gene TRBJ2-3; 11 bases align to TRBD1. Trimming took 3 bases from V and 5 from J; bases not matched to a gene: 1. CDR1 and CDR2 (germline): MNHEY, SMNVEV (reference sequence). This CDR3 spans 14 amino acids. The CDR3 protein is CASSLGQGGDTQYF. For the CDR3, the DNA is TGTGCCAGCAGTTTGGGACAGGGGGGAGATACGCAGTATTTT.

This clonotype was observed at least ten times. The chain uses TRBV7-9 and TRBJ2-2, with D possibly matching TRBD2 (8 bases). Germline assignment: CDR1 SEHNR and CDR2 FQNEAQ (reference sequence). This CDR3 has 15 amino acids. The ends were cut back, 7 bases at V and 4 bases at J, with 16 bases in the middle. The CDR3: CASTDGRGLTGELFF. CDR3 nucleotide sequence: TGTGCCAGCACCGACGGGAGGGGGCTCACCGGGGAGCTGTTTTTT.

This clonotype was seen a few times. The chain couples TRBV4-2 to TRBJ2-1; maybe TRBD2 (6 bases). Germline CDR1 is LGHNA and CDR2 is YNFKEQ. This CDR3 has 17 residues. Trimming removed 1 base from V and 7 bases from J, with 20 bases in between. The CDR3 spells CASSQVAGTVESNEQFF. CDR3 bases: TGTGCCAGCAGCCAAGTGGCGGGAACGGTCGAATCTAATGAGCAGTTCTTC.

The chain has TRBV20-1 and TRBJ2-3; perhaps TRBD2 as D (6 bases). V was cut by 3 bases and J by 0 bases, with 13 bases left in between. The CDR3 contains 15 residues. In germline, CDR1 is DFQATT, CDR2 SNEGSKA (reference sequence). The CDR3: CSARAGLPSTDTQYF. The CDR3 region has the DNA TGCAGTGCTAGGGCGGGACTGCCTAGCACAGATACGCAGTATTTT.

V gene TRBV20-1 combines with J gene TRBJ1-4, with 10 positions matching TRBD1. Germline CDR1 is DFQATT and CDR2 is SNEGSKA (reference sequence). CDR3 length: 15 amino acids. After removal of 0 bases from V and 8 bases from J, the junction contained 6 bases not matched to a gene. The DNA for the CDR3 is TGCAGTGCTAGAGATCTCGGGACAGGGGCCGAAAAACTGTTTTTT. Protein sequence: CSARDLGTGAEKLFF.

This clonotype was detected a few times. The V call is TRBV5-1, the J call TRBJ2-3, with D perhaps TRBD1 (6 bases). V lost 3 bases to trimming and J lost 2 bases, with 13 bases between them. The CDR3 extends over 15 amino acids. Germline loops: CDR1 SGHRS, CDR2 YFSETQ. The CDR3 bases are TGCGCCAGCAGCTATTCGGACAGCTCCACAGATACGCAGTATTTT. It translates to CASSYSDSSTDTQYF.

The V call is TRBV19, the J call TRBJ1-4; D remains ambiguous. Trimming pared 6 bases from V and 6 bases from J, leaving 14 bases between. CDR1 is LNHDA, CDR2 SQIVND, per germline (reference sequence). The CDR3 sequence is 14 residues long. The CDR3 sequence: CASSRPSTDEKLFF. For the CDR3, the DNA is TGTGCCAGTAGCCGCCCATCGACGGATGAAAAACTGTTTTTT.